This T cell receptor beta chain was retrieved from a study of T cells in Graves' hyperthyroidism and ophthalmopathy. TCR beta CDR3 regions were amplified from RNA transcripts. First-round RT-PCR of the TCR CDR3 relied on the HTBI primer set. In TCRdb, the multiplex PCR reads were re-called with MiXCR into one record per CDR3 protein. Here the sample spans hundreds of thousands of distinct CDR3 sequences, roughly 15% being singletons. The germline V gene encodes CDR1 GTSNPN and CDR2 SVGIG (reference sequence). The V gene lost 5 bases and the J gene lost 5 bases, with 15 bases spanning the gap. The CDR3 is 13 amino acids. This clonotype was observed a few times.

The chain has TRBV30 and TRBJ1-2; D not resolved. The sequenced sample was blood. The source of this sequence is a woman between 50 and 59 years old with Graves' ophthalmopathy. In DNA form, the CDR3 reads TGTGCCTGGGCAACCGACCGCCTATATGGCTACACCTTC. Encoded protein: CAWATDRLYGYTF. Based on the CDR3 plus reference TRBV30 and TRBJ1-2, the full variable domain is SQTIHQWPATLVQPVGSPLSLECTVEGTSNPNLYWYRQAAGRGLQLLFYSVGIGQISSEVPQNLSASRPQDRQFILSSKKLLLSDSGFYLCAWATDRLYGYTFGSGTRLTVV.